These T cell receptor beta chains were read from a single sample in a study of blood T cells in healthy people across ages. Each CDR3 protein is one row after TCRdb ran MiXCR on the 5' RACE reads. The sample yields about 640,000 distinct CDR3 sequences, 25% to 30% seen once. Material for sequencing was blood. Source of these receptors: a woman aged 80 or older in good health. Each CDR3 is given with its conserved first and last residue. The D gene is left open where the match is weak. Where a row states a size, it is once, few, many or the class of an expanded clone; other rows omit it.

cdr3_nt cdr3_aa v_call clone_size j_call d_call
TGTGCCAGCAGCCAAGACCGGGACAGGCCCACCGGGGAGCTGTTTTTT CASSQDRDRPTGELFF TRBV7-8 NA TRBJ2-2 TRBD1
TGTGCCAGCAGTGACCAGAGCGGGGGAGTTTACAATGAGAAGTTCTTC CASSDQSGGVYNEKFF TRBV6-1 NA TRBJ2-1 TRBD2
TGCGCCAGCAGCAAAAACAGGGCGGGACAGTTGTACACTGAAGCTTTCTTT CASSKNRAGQLYTEAFF TRBV5-1 NA TRBJ1-1 TRBD1
TGCAGCGTTGGTGACAGCTACAATGAGCAGTTCTTC CSVGDSYNEQFF TRBV29-1 NA TRBJ2-1 NA
TGCGCCAGCAGCCAAGATGCAGCGGGGGGCCTAAACTCCTACAATGAGCAGTTCTTC CASSQDAAGGLNSYNEQFF TRBV4-1 medium-sized TRBJ2-1 TRBD2
TGTGCCACCAGTGCCGGTAGCTCCTACAATGAGCAGTTCTTC CATSAGSSYNEQFF TRBV24-1 few TRBJ2-1 NA
TGCGCCAGCAGCCAAGCAGTTTGGCGGACAGGGATAACCTACGAGCAGTACTTC CASSQAVWRTGITYEQYF TRBV4-3 many TRBJ2-7 TRBD1
TGCGCCAGCAGCTTGGGCCTCAGGGATGCAACTAATGAAAAACTGTTTTTT CASSLGLRDATNEKLFF TRBV5-1 few TRBJ1-4 NA
TGCAGTGCTAACGAAGGGAGAACAGGGGGCTGGGGGCCTGCTGAAGCTTTCTTT CSANEGRTGGWGPAEAFF TRBV20-1 few TRBJ1-1 TRBD1
TGCGCCAGCAGCTTGGCCCGGGAAAGTTCGGAGACCCAGTACTTC CASSLARESSETQYF TRBV5-1 many TRBJ2-5 NA
TGTGCCAGCAGCTTGAGGCGTTTGGGGGGGTACCAAGAGACCCAGTACTTC CASSLRRLGGYQETQYF TRBV5-6 many TRBJ2-5 TRBD2
TGTGTCAGCAGTCTCCAGGGGGAGACCCAGTACTTC CVSSLQGETQYF TRBV2 NA TRBJ2-5 NA
TGTGCCAGCAGCCCTGACAGGGGGCGCGGACAGACCCAGTACTTC CASSPDRGRGQTQYF TRBV11-2 few TRBJ2-5 TRBD1
TGCAGTGCTCTCCGGACAGGGGATGGCTACACCTTC CSALRTGDGYTF TRBV20-1 many TRBJ1-2 TRBD1
TGTGCCAGCAGCCAAGTGGACGCCACAGATACGCAGTATTTT CASSQVDATDTQYF TRBV7-9 once TRBJ2-3 NA
TGCGCCAGCAGCTCCAGGACCTCTGGAGACACTGAAGCTTTCTTT CASSSRTSGDTEAFF TRBV5-1 NA TRBJ1-1 NA
TGTGCCAGCAGCTTAGCCCCGACAGGGAACTACGAGCAGTACTTC CASSLAPTGNYEQYF TRBV11-2 NA TRBJ2-7 TRBD1
TGTGCCAGCAGCCTCGAGAGGATTTATGGCTACACCTTC CASSLERIYGYTF TRBV5-8 NA TRBJ1-2 NA
TGCAGTGCTCCGGGACTAGCGAGGAATGAGCAGTTCTTC CSAPGLARNEQFF TRBV20-1 many TRBJ2-1 TRBD2
TGTGCCAGCAGTTTGGGGCTTCGAAGGGGCACTAGCACCGGGGAGCTGTTTTTT CASSLGLRRGTSTGELFF TRBV28 NA TRBJ2-2 NA
TGTGCCAGCAGCGCGGGACTAGCGGGGCGAACAGATACGCAGTATTTT CASSAGLAGRTDTQYF TRBV9 NA TRBJ2-3 TRBD2
TGTGCCAGCAGCGCAGGTTACGGCAATCAGCCCCGGCATTTT CASSAGYGNQPRHF TRBV9 NA TRBJ1-5 NA
TGCGCCAGCAGCTTGGACGGGTTGGGTGGCTACACCTTC CASSLDGLGGYTF TRBV5-1 many TRBJ1-2 NA
TGCAGCGCCGCGACAGGGGACCGTGGGACCCAGTACTTC CSAATGDRGTQYF TRBV29-1 NA TRBJ2-5 TRBD1
TGTGCCAGCAGTTACTCGAAGTCGCTTCAGCCCCAGCATTTT CASSYSKSLQPQHF TRBV6-6 few TRBJ1-5 NA
TGTGCCAGCAGCTTGGTTGGGGGGCGCCGATATGGCTACACCTTC CASSLVGGRRYGYTF TRBV5-5 many TRBJ1-2 NA
TGCAGTGCTCCCGACAGGGGGTACTCCTACGAGCAGTACTTC CSAPDRGYSYEQYF TRBV20-1 NA TRBJ2-7 TRBD1
TGTGCCAGCAGCCCATCCTACCGGCACAATGAGCAGTTCTTC CASSPSYRHNEQFF TRBV7-3 many TRBJ2-1 NA
TGTGCCAGCTCACCGGAACGGACAGGGTTTGGCTACACCTTC CASSPERTGFGYTF TRBV18 NA TRBJ1-2 TRBD1
TGTGCCTCCGCCGAGGGGGGGGACTCCTACAATGAGCAGTTCTTC CASAEGGDSYNEQFF TRBV9 NA TRBJ2-1 NA
TGCAGCGTAGATCGAGCGGGGGGGCTCGAGACCCAGTACTTC CSVDRAGGLETQYF TRBV29-1 many TRBJ2-5 TRBD2
TGTGCCAGCAGCCGTCGGGACAGGGTTAGCGAGCAGTACTTC CASSRRDRVSEQYF TRBV12-3/TRBV12-4 many TRBJ2-7 TRBD1
TGTGCCAGCAGCTTAGACGGTAGAGGGGGAGAGACCCAGTACTTC CASSLDGRGGETQYF TRBV7-3 many TRBJ2-5 NA
TGCGCCAGCAGCGTCGGGTGGGGCGATCCCTACGAGCAGTACTTC CASSVGWGDPYEQYF TRBV5-1 many TRBJ2-7 NA
TGTGCCAGCAACCCGGGGGCCAACTATGGCTACACCTTC CASNPGANYGYTF TRBV6-1 NA TRBJ1-2 NA
TGTGCCACCAGCAGAGAGGCAGGCCAAGAGACCCAGTACTTC CATSREAGQETQYF TRBV15 many TRBJ2-5 NA
TGTGCTAGTGGTTTGGTGGCAGATACGCAGTATTTT CASGLVADTQYF TRBV12-5 many TRBJ2-3 NA
TGTGCCAGCAGTTTAAAAGCAGGCAATCAGCCCCAGCATTTT CASSLKAGNQPQHF TRBV27 NA TRBJ1-5 NA
TGTGCCAGCTCACCAAGCCTGGGGCCAGGGGGCTCGGAGACCCAGTACTTC CASSPSLGPGGSETQYF TRBV18 many TRBJ2-5 TRBD1
TGCAGTGCTAGCCGTCAGGGAGGGAACGAGCAGTACTTC CSASRQGGNEQYF TRBV20-1 many TRBJ2-7 TRBD2
TGCAGCGTTAAACAGGGAGTTCATGAGACCCAGTACTTC CSVKQGVHETQYF TRBV29-1 NA TRBJ2-5 NA
TGTGCCTGGAGTTCAGGACAGGGGGCTCAAGCTTTCTTT CAWSSGQGAQAFF TRBV30 few TRBJ1-1 TRBD1
TGTGCCAGCAGCCGAGTTACAGGGGCCCAACTTGGGTCCTATAATTCACCCCTCCACTTT CASSRVTGAQLGSYNSPLHF TRBV7-9 few TRBJ1-6 TRBD1
TGCAGTGCTGTAGACCTCTCTGGGACAGGGTATCAGCCCCAGCATTTT CSAVDLSGTGYQPQHF TRBV20-1 NA TRBJ1-5 TRBD1
TGTGCCAGCAGCTCAATCCCAACCCGACTATTACTCAGGAATGAGCAGTTCTTC CASSSIPTRLLLRNEQFF TRBV9 many TRBJ2-1 NA
TGTGCCAGCAGCTTGAGAGGGGTTTCGAACACTGAAGCTTTCTTT CASSLRGVSNTEAFF TRBV5-5 NA TRBJ1-1 NA
TGCAGCGTTGAACTACTCCAGGGAAAAGAGACCCAGTACTTC CSVELLQGKETQYF TRBV29-1 many TRBJ2-5 NA
TGTGCCAGCAGTTTACAGGGGGACACAGATACGCAGTATTTT CASSLQGDTDTQYF TRBV27 many TRBJ2-3 TRBD1
TGTGCCAGCAGCGGAGGAGGTGGGAGGGAGACCCAGTACTTC CASSGGGGRETQYF TRBV25-1 many TRBJ2-5 NA
TGCAGTGCAAGGGAGGCCACAGATACGCAGTATTTT CSAREATDTQYF TRBV20-1 NA TRBJ2-3 NA
TGTGCCAGCAGACTGTATACTGAAGCTTTCTTT CASRLYTEAFF TRBV6-2/TRBV6-3 few TRBJ1-1 NA